The next 27 T cell receptor beta chains were all read from a single sample in a study of blood T cell repertoires in COVID-19. Produced via immunoSEQ multiplex PCR; TCRdb's table is partial and in-frame only. The table has 150,000 to 200,000 clones, roughly 80% seen once. The sample was PBMCs or T cells enriched from blood (not recorded which). These receptor sequences come from a woman aged 55-70 years with acute COVID-19.

This chain uses TRBV9 with TRBJ1-2; D unresolved. The germline V and J ends were trimmed by 3 bases and 1 base, with 16 bases remaining between them. The CDR3 spans 16 residues. Germline loops: CDR1 SGDLS, CDR2 YYNGEE. Written as DNA, the CDR3 is TGTGCCAGCAGCGCGGGAAACTTACATATTAACTATGGCTACACCTTC. Translation gives CASSAGNLHINYGYTF.

The V gene is TRBV28, the J gene TRBJ1-2; D remains ambiguous. The CDR3 totals 11 residues. Per the germline V gene, CDR1 is MDHEN and CDR2 is SYDVKM. Trimming shortened V by 6 bases and J by 5 bases, and 7 bases separated the two germline ends. CDR3 sequence (DNA): TGTGCCAGCAGCCTAGATTATGGCTACACCTTC. Translating gives CASSLDYGYTF.

This clone showed up just a few times. J is TRBJ1-2 and V is TRBV5-4; D perhaps matches TRBD1 (5 bases). This CDR3 is 14 amino acids long. Trimming removed 3 bases at V and 7 bases at J, with 16 bases between. Per germline, CDR1 SGHNT and CDR2 YYREEE (reference sequence). Here the CDR3 reads CASSWGGGMGGYTF. CDR3 nucleotides: TGTGCCAGCAGCTGGGGCGGGGGAATGGGTGGCTACACCTTC.

This chain links TRBV5-6 with TRBJ2-5; 7 bases are shared with TRBD2. V lost 3 bases and J lost 1; bases outside the gene matches: 9. This CDR3 spans 16 amino acids. Germline CDR1 and CDR2: SGHDT and YYEEEE. CDR3 DNA: TGTGCCAGCAGCTCAATCAGCCGGGAGGCCCAAGAGACCCAGTACTTC. Translating gives CASSSISREAQETQYF.

CDR3 DNA: TGTGCCAGCAGCTTAGCGGGAGGGTTCGGGGAGCTGTTTTTT. Encoded protein: CASSLAGGFGELFF. The chain links TRBV7-2 to TRBJ2-2, with 7 bases matching TRBD2. Germline assignment: CDR1 SGHTA and CDR2 FQGNSA. J was trimmed by 7 bases and V by 0 bases; bases with no gene match: 2. The CDR3 extends over 14 amino acids.

This clone is a singleton in its sample. The V gene is TRBV12-2, the J gene TRBJ1-3. TRBV12-2 is termed a pseudogene. The CDR3 consists of 18 residues. Here the CDR3 DNA reads TGTGCAAGTCGCCCACCACGATTTCGGGGGGCGCGGGGAAACACCATATATTTT. Protein: CASRPPRFRGARGNTIYF.

The chain couples TRBV27 to TRBJ1-1; weak D call: TRBD1 (5 bases). V was clipped by 7 bases and J by 6 bases, with 24 bases between them. The CDR3 loop spans 16 amino acids. Germline V gives CDR1 MNHEY, CDR2 SMNVEV (reference sequence). The CDR3 DNA sequence: TGTGCCAGCACCTTCCGCACAGGACACCCCGCATCTGAAGCTTTCTTT. It encodes CASTFRTGHPASEAFF.

The V call is TRBV9, the J call TRBJ1-2, with TRBD1 matching 7 bases. CDR3 length: 16 amino acids. The trim removed 4 bases at V and 5 bases at J, leaving 14 bases unmatched. Germline CDR1 reads SGDLS; CDR2 reads YYNGEE. The chain's CDR3 is CASSPFAGQSFYGYTF. CDR3 nucleotide sequence: TGTGCCAGCAGCCCTTTCGCGGGACAGAGTTTTTATGGCTACACCTTC. Full variable domain (remainder filled in from reference TRBV9 and TRBJ1-2): DSGVTQTPKHLITATGQRVTLRCSPRSGDLSVYWYQQSLDQGLQFLIQYYNGEERAKGNILERFSAQQFPDLHSELNLSSLELGDSALYFCASSPFAGQSFYGYTFGSGTRLTVV.

This chain joins TRBV4-1 and TRBJ2-6; D is possibly TRBD1 (6 bases). V lost 1 base, J lost 9 bases, and 19 bases lay in between. This CDR3 spans 17 amino acids. Germline CDR1 reads MGHRA; CDR2 reads YSYEKL. Here the CDR3 reads CASSQVLVVDSVNVLTF. CDR3 sequence (DNA): TGCGCCAGCAGCCAAGTTCTAGTTGTGGACAGTGTCAACGTCCTGACTTTC.

The V call is TRBV10-1, the J call TRBJ1-5; possibly TRBD1 for D (5 bases). V was pared by 6 bases and J by 6 bases, with 12 bases between. This CDR3 region has 13 residues. Per germline, CDR1 WNHNN and CDR2 SYGVQD (reference sequence). The CDR3 nucleotides read TGCGCCAGCAGGCCAGGGTGGGTTCAGCCCCAGCATTTT. Its protein is CASRPGWVQPQHF.

This chain links TRBV5-1 with TRBJ2-2; 10 nucleotides match TRBD2. This CDR3 is 17 amino acids long. CDR1 is SGHRS and CDR2 is YFSETQ in the germline V gene. Trimming removed 1 base from V and 4 bases from J; junction bases left unmatched: 7. The CDR3 protein is CASSLSPAGGGTGELFF. The CDR3 DNA sequence: TGCGCCAGCAGCTTGAGTCCAGCGGGAGGGGGCACCGGGGAGCTGTTTTTT.

The chain combines TRBV21-1 with TRBJ1-5; the table assigns TRBD1, which was not confirmed against the DNA. TRBV21-1 is a pseudogene segment. The CDR3 runs to 18 residues. This CDR3 is CASSKHCRDRGPDQPQHF. DNA for the CDR3: TGTGCCAGCAGCAAACATTGTAGGGACAGGGGGCCGGATCAGCCCCAGCATTTT.

This chain links TRBV30 with TRBJ1-1; 7 nucleotides line up with TRBD1. After removal of 2 bases from V and 1 base from J, the junction contained 4 bases not matched to a gene. Looked up from germline, CDR1 is GTSNPN and CDR2 is SVGIG (reference sequence). The CDR3 has 14 amino acids. In DNA, the CDR3 is TGTGCCTGGAGTCCGGGACAGCGGAACACTGAAGCTTTCTTT. Translating it yields CAWSPGQRNTEAFF.

J is TRBJ2-7 and V is TRBV7-9, with D unclear. CDR1 SEHNR and CDR2 FQNEAQ come from the germline V gene (reference sequence). V was pared by 1 base and J by 9 bases, with 7 bases between. The CDR3 is 11 amino acids. Written as DNA, the CDR3 is TGTGCCAGCAGCTTAGACAGTGGGCAGTACTTC. It specifies CASSLDSGQYF.

The chain has TRBV7-9 and TRBJ1-3; 8 positions match TRBD1. Germline loops: CDR1 SEHNR, CDR2 FQNEAQ (reference sequence). The CDR3 totals 14 residues. V shed 9 bases, J shed 4 bases, and the junction held 8 bases outside the gene matches. The CDR3: CASSSQGAGNTIYF. In nucleotides, the CDR3 is TGTGCCAGTTCTTCCCAGGGGGCAGGAAACACCATATATTTT.

V usage is TRBV19 and J usage is TRBJ2-5, with D possibly TRBD2 on 6 matching bases. CDR3 length: 13 residues. CDR1 is LNHDA, CDR2 SQIVND, per germline (reference sequence). The V end lost 3 bases, the J end lost 3 bases, and 8 bases lay between the germline ends. CDR3 protein: CASSIGGKETQYF. CDR3 DNA: TGTGCCAGTAGTATTGGCGGGAAAGAGACCCAGTACTTC.

The DNA for the CDR3 is TGTGCCAGTAGTTTGGTGACTAGCAGTCACAATGAGCAGTTCTTC. It yields the protein CASSLVTSSHNEQFF. The rearrangement joins TRBV19 to TRBJ2-1; TRBD2 matches at 7 bases. The CDR3 sequence is 15 residues long. Germline V gene data show CDR1 as LNHDA and CDR2 as SQIVND (reference sequence). The V and J ends lost 5 bases and 5 bases, in that order; junction bases with no gene match: 9.

In its sample, this clone was seen a few times. CDR3 in amino acids: CASSLAGTGDGYTF. CDR3 nucleotide sequence: TGTGCCAGCAGCCTTGCCGGGACAGGGGATGGCTACACCTTC. This chain joins TRBV4-2 and TRBJ1-2, with 10 bases identical to TRBD1. The CDR3 runs to 14 residues. Germline CDR1 reads LGHNA; CDR2 reads YNFKEQ. V lost 4 bases to trimming and J lost 6 bases; unmatched junction nucleotides: 5.

V gene TRBV5-1 combines with J gene TRBJ1-1; D is uncertain. Trimming took off 3 bases at V and 1 base at J, with 10 bases between the two ends. This CDR3 contains 14 residues. Germline V gene sequence: CDR1 SGHRS, CDR2 YFSETQ. The CDR3 region is CASSSTSTNTEAFF. For the CDR3, the DNA is TGCGCCAGCAGCTCAACGAGTACGAACACTGAAGCTTTCTTT.

J is TRBJ2-1 and V is TRBV7-9; no definite D call. The CDR3 has 14 residues. The germline CDR1 and CDR2 sequences are SEHNR and FQNEAQ (reference sequence). V lost 5 bases to trimming and J lost 10 bases, with 18 bases between them. The CDR3 is CASSLQKPLKEQFF. The DNA of the CDR3 is TGTGCCAGCAGCCTGCAGAAACCCTTAAAAGAGCAGTTCTTC.

The rearrangement uses TRBV2 and TRBJ2-1; 7 bases match TRBD2. Trimming cost V 2 bases and J 3 bases; bases outside gene matches: 1. The CDR3 totals 14 residues. The V gene's germline CDR1 is SNHLY and CDR2 FYNNEI. CDR3 DNA sequence: TGTGCCAGCAGTGAACTAGCGGACTACAATGAGCAGTTCTTC. Protein: CASSELADYNEQFF.

This clone was seen once. V gene TRBV28 combines with J gene TRBJ2-2, with D possibly being TRBD1 (5 bases). Trimming left V 6 bases short and J 8 bases short, with 16 bases between. The CDR3 extends over 14 amino acids. Germline V gene lookup returns CDR1 MDHEN and CDR2 SYDVKM. CDR3 region: CASRLGRGAGELFF. As DNA, the CDR3 is TGTGCCAGCAGACTGGGTAGGGGCGCGGGGGAGCTGTTTTTT. Variable domain in full (rest from reference TRBV28 and TRBJ2-2): DVKVTQSSRYLVKRTGEKVFLECVQDMDHENMFWYRQDPGLGLRLIYFSYDVKMKEKGDIPEGYSVSREKKERFSLILESASTNQTSMYLCASRLGRGAGELFFGEGSRLTVL.

The J gene is TRBJ2-5, the V gene TRBV9, with unresolved D. Germline V gene sequence: CDR1 SGDLS, CDR2 YYNGEE. The CDR3 length is 14 residues. Trimming shortened V by 5 bases and J by 4 bases, and 15 bases separated the two germline ends. The CDR3 sequence is CASSPPVSLETQYF. CDR3 in DNA: TGTGCCAGCAGTCCCCCAGTGTCATTAGAGACCCAGTACTTC.

The V call is TRBV30, the J call TRBJ1-5, with a tentative D call TRBD1 (5 bases). This CDR3 contains 12 residues. V lost 5 bases to trimming and J lost 4 bases, with 9 bases between them. Germline V lookup: CDR1 GTSNPN, CDR2 SVGIG (reference sequence). CDR3 sequence: CAWGTGNQPQHF. The CDR3 bases are TGTGCCTGGGGGACGGGAAATCAGCCCCAGCATTTT.

The DNA for the CDR3 is TGTGCCAGCAGCTTAATACAGGGAGCCTATGGCTACACCTTC. Encoded protein: CASSLIQGAYGYTF. The chain carries TRBV7-2 and TRBJ1-2; the D gene is possibly TRBD1 (6 bases). V lost 2 bases and J 4 bases, leaving 11 bases between the germline ends. This CDR3 is 14 amino acids long. CDR1 and CDR2 from the germline V gene are SGHTA and FQGNSA. Filled out from reference TRBV7-2 and TRBJ1-2, the complete variable domain reads GAGVSQSPSNKVTEKGKDVELRCDPISGHTALYWYRQSLGQGLEFLIYFQGNSAPDKSGLPSDRFSAERTGGSVSTLTIQRTQQEDSAVYLCASSLIQGAYGYTFGSGTRLTVV.

This clone was seen a single time. This chain joins TRBV11-3 and TRBJ2-3; possible D gene TRBD1, 5 bases. CDR1 is SGHNT and CDR2 is YENEEA in the germline V gene. CDR3 length: 15 residues. CDR3 loop: CGQLRRDRDTDTQYF. For the CDR3, the DNA is TGTGGCCAGCTTAGACGAGACAGAGACACAGATACGCAGTATTTT.

This clone was seen many times. The chain couples TRBV7-9 to TRBJ2-1; 12 positions agree with TRBD2. The CDR3 loop spans 17 amino acids. After removal of 4 bases from V and 6 bases from J, the junction contained 10 bases not matched to a gene. Germline CDR1 is SEHNR and CDR2 is FQNEAQ (reference sequence). Here the CDR3 reads CASSSRASGGALNEQFF. For the CDR3, the DNA is TGTGCCAGCAGCTCCCGGGCTAGCGGGGGGGCCCTCAATGAGCAGTTCTTC.